This TCR beta chain was recovered during a study of CD8 T cells in Susac syndrome. Roughly 0.45 to 1 ug RNA was reverse transcribed with random hexamers. TCRdb itself ran the immunoSEQ multiplex PCR reads through MiXCR, one entry per CDR3 protein. The sample shows approximately 150,000 distinct CDR3 sequences, 85% to 95% of them seen only once. The sequenced material came from CD4+ T cells from PBMCs. This clonotype was sampled from a human donor in good health.

CDR3 region: CASSFRQGVYGYTF. For the CDR3, the DNA is TGTGCCAGCAGCTTCCGCCAGGGCGTTTATGGCTACACCTTC. The J gene is TRBJ1-2, the V gene TRBV7-9; D is perhaps TRBD1 (5 bases). Germline CDR1 reads SEHNR; CDR2 reads FQNEAQ (reference sequence). The CDR3 totals 14 residues. V was cut by 3 bases and J by 5 bases, with 13 bases left in between.